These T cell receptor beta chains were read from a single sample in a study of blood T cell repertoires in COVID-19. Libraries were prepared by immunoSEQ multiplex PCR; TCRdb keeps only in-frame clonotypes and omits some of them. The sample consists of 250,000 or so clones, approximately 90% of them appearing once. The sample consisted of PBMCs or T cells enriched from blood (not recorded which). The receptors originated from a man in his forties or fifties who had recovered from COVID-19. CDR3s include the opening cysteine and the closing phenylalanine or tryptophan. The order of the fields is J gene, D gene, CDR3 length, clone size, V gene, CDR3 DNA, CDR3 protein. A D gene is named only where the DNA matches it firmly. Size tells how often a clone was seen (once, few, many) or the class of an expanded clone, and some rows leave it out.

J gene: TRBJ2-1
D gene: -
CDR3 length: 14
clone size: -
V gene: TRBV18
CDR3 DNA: TGTGCCAGCTCACCACCGGAGGCCTACAATGAGCAGTTCTTC
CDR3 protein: CASSPPEAYNEQFF

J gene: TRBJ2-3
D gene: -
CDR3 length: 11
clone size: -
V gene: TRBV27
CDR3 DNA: TGTGCCAGCAGTTCCCTAGATACGCAGTATTTT
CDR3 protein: CASSSLDTQYF

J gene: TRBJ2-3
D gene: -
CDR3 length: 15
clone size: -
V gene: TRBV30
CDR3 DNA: TGTGCCTGGAGTAGGCTTGGGAGTTTCACAGATACGCAGTATTTT
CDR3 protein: CAWSRLGSFTDTQYF

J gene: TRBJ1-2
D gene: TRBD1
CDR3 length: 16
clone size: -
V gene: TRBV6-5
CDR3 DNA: TGTGCCAGCAGTTACTCTCGAGACAGGGTTGGGGATGGCTACACCTTC
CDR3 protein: CASSYSRDRVGDGYTF

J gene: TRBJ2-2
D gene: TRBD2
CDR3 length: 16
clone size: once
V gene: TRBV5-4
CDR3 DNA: TGTGCCAGCAGCTTGTCTAGCGGGGGTAACACCGGGGAGCTGTTTTTT
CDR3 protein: CASSLSSGGNTGELFF

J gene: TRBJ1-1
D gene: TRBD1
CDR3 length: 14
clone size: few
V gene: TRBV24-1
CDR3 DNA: TGTGCCACCGGATTACAGGGGTTGAACACTGAAGCTTTCTTT
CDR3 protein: CATGLQGLNTEAFF

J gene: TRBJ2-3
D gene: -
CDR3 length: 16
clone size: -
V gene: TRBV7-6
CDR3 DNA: TGTGCCAGCAGCAGGGGGGTTAGGGGGCGCCCAGATACGCAGTATTTT
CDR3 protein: CASSRGVRGRPDTQYF

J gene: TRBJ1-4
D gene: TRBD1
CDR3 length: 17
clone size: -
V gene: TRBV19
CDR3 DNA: TGTGCCAGTAGTATACCCCCCGGGACAGGGGGCCGTGAAAAACTGTTTTTT
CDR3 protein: CASSIPPGTGGREKLFF

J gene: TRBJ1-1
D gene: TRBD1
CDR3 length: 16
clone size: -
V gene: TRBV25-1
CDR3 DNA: TGTGCCAGCAGCCAAACAGGGGGCCCTTGGGGCACTGAAGCTTTCTTT
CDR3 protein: CASSQTGGPWGTEAFF

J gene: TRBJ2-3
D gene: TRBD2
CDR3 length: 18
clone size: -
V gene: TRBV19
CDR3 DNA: TGTGCCAGTAGTGGAGGGGCGGGGGGGCATCCGAGCACAGATACGCAGTATTTT
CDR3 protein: CASSGGAGGHPSTDTQYF

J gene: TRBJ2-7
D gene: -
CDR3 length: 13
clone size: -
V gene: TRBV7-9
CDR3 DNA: TGTGCCAGCAGACACACAGAGACCTACGAGCAGTACTTC
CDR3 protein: CASRHTETYEQYF

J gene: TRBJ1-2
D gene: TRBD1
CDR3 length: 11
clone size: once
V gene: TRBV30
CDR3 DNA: TGTGCCTGGACACAGGGGGGGGGCTACACCTTC
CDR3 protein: CAWTQGGGYTF

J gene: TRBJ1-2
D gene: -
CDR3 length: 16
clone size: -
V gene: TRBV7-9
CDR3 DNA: TGTGCCAGCAGCTTAGGCGGCGGCAGGGGAAACTATGGCTACACCTTC
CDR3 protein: CASSLGGGRGNYGYTF

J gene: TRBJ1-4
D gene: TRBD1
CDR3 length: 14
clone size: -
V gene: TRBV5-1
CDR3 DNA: TGCGCCAGCAGTTCCGGGACAGGGGGAGAAAAACTGTTTTTT
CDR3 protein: CASSSGTGGEKLFF

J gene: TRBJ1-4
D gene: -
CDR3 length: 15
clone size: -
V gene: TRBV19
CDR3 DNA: TGTGCCAGTAGTTGGCAGGGCAGAACTAATGAAAAACTGTTTTTT
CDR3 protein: CASSWQGRTNEKLFF

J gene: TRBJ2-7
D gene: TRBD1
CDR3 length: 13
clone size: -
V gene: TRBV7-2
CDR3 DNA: TGTGCCAGCAGCTTCCAGGGGGCGGGGGAGCAGTACTTC
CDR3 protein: CASSFQGAGEQYF

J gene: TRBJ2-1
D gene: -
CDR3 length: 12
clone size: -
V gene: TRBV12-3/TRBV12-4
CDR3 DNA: TGTGCCAGCCAGGGGATCGGAAATGAGCAGTTCTTC
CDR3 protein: CASQGIGNEQFF

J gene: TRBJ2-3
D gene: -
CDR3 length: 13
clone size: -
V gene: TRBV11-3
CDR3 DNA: TGTGCCAGCAGCTCACGACTATCAGATACGCAGTATTTT
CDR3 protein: CASSSRLSDTQYF

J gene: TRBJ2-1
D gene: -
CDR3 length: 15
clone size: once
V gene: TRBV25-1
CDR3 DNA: TGTGCCAGCAGTGAACCGGCGGATTCCTACAATGAGCAGTTCTTC
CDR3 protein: CASSEPADSYNEQFF

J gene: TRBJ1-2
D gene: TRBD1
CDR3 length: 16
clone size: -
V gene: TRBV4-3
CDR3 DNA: TGCGCCAGCAGCCAAGAAAGGGACAGGGTCTGGTATGGCTACACCTTC
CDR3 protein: CASSQERDRVWYGYTF

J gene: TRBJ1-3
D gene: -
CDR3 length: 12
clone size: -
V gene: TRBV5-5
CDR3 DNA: TGTGCCAGCAGCTCTGTGAACGGTGGCATATATTTT
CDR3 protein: CASSSVNGGIYF

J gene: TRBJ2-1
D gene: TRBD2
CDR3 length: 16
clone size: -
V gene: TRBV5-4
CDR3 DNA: TGTGCCAGCAGCCTTGTAGCGGGAGGGCCGAGTAATGAGCAGTTCTTC
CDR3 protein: CASSLVAGGPSNEQFF

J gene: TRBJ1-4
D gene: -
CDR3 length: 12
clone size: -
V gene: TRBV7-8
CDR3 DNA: TGTGCCAGCAGTTCCCCAGGGGAAAAACTGTTTTTT
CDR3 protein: CASSSPGEKLFF

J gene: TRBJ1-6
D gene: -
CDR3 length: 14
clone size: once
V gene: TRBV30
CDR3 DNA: TGTGCCTGGAGTCCCTGGACAGCTGATTCACCCCTCCACTTT
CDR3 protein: CAWSPWTADSPLHF

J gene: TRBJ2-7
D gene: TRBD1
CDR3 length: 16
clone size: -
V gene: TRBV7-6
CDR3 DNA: TGTGCCAGCAGTCCCGGGCTGGGGGGACAGGGGTACGAGCAGTACTTC
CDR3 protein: CASSPGLGGQGYEQYF

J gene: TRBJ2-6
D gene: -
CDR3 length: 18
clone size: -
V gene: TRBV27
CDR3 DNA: TGTGCCAGCAGTTTAGGGTTGGGACTGAGCTCTGGGGCCAACGTCCTGACTTTC
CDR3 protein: CASSLGLGLSSGANVLTF

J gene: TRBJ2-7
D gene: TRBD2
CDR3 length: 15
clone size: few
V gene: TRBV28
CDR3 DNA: TGTGCCAGCAGTTACGTTGGACTAGCGGGAGACGAGCAGTACTTC
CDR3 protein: CASSYVGLAGDEQYF

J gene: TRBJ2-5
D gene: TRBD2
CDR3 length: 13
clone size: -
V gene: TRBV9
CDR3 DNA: TGTGCCAGCAGCGTAGGCGGGGGGGAGACCCAGTACTTC
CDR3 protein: CASSVGGGETQYF

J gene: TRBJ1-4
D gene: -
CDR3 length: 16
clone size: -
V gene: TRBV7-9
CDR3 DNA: TGTGCCAGCAGCTTAGCGGCAGGGGAAAGGGGTGAAAAACTGTTTTTT
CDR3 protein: CASSLAAGERGEKLFF

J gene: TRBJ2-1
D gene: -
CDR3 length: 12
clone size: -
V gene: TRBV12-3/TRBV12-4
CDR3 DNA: TGTGCCAGCAGTGCCTATCTCAATGAGCAGTTCTTC
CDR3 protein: CASSAYLNEQFF

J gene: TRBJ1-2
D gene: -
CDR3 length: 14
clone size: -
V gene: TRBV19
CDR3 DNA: TGTGCCAGTAGTATCCCCACTGGGGCCTATGGCTACACCTTC
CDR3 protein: CASSIPTGAYGYTF

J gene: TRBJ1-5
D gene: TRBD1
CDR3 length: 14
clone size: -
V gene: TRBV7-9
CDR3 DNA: TGTGCCAGCAGCTCTACAGGGGGCAATCAGCCCCAGCATTTT
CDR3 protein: CASSSTGGNQPQHF

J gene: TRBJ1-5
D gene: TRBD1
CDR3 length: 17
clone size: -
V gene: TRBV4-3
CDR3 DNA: TGCGCCAGCAGCCAAGACACCCGGACAGGGGTAAGTCAGCCCCAGCATTTT
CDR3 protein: CASSQDTRTGVSQPQHF

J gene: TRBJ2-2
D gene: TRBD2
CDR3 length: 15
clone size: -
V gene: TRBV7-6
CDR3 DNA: TGTGCCAGCAGCTTGGCGGGGGGGCCAGGCGGGGAGCTGTTTTTT
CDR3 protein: CASSLAGGPGGELFF

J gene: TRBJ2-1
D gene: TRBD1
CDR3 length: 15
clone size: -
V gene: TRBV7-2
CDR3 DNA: TGTGCCAGCAGCCGCGGACAGGGGCCCCTCAATGAGCAGTTCTTC
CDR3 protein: CASSRGQGPLNEQFF

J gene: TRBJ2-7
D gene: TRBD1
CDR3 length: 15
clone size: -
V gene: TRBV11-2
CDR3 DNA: TGTGCCAGCAGCTTAGATCGACAGGGGTACTACGAGCAGTACTTC
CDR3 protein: CASSLDRQGYYEQYF

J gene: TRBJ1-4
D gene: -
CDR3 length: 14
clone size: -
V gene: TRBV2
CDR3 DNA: TGTGCCAGCAGGAACCGGGACTTAACCGAAAAACTGTTTTTT
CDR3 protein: CASRNRDLTEKLFF

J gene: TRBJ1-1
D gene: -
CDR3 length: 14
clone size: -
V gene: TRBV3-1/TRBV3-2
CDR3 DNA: TGTGCCAGCAGCCTAGACACATCGAACACTGAAGCTTTCTTT
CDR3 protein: CASSLDTSNTEAFF

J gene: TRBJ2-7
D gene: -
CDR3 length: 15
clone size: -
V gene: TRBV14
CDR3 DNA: TGTGCCAGCAGCTTAAGACGGGGGGCGCATGTCGAGCAGTACTTC
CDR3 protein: CASSLRRGAHVEQYF

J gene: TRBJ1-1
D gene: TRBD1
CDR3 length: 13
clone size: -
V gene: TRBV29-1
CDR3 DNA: TGCAGCGTCCAACAGGGGGACTACACTGAAGCTTTCTTT
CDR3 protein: CSVQQGDYTEAFF

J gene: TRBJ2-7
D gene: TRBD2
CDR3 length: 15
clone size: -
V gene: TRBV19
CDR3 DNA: TGTGCCAGTAGTATGGACGGGAGGAGCTCCTACGAGCAGTACTTC
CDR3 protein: CASSMDGRSSYEQYF

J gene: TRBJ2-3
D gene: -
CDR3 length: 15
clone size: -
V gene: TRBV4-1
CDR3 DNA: TGCGCCAGCAGCCAAGGTAACATCGGGACAGATACGCAGTATTTT
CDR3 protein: CASSQGNIGTDTQYF

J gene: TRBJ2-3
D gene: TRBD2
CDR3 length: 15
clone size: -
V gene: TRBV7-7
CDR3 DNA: TGTGCCAGCAGCTTTAGCGGGAGCAAGACAGATACGCAGTATTTT
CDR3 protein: CASSFSGSKTDTQYF

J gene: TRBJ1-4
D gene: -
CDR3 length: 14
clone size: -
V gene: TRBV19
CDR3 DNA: TGTGCCAGTAGTATAGTCAGGTCTGGCGAAAAACTGTTTTTT
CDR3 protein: CASSIVRSGEKLFF

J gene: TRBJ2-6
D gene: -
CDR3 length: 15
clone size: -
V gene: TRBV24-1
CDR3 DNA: TGTGCCACCAGCGACACAAGATCTGGGGCCAACGTCCTGACTTTC
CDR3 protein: CATSDTRSGANVLTF

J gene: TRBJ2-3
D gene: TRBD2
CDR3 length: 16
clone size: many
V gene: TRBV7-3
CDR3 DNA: TGTGCCAGCAGCGTCCTAGCGGGGGGGAGCACAGATACGCAGTATTTT
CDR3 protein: CASSVLAGGSTDTQYF

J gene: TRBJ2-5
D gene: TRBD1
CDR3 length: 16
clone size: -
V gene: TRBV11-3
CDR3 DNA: TGTGCCAGCAGCTACGGGACAGGACTTCTTTCGGAGACCCAGTACTTC
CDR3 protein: CASSYGTGLLSETQYF

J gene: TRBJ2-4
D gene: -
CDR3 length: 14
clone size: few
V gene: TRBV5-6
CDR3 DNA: TGTGCCAGCAGCCCAGGGCGGGCCAAAAACATTCAGTACTTC
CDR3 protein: CASSPGRAKNIQYF

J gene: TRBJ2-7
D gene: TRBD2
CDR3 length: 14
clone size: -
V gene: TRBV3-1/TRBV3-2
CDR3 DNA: TGTGCCAGCACCCTAGCGGGGGGTTCCTACGAGCAGTACTTC
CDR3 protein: CASTLAGGSYEQYF

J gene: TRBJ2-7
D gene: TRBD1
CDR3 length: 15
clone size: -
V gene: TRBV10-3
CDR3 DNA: TGTGCCATCAGGATTTTCCGGGACAGGGGCTACGAGCAGTACTTC
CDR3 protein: CAIRIFRDRGYEQYF

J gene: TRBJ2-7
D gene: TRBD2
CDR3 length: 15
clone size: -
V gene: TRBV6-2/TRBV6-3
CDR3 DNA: TGTGCCAGCAGCGGACTAGCGGGGGCCTCCTACGAGCAGTACTTC
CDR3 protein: CASSGLAGASYEQYF

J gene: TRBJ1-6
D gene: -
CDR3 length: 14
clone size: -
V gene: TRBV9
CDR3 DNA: TGTGCCAGCAGCTTCAGAGGTGAAAATTCACCCCTCCACTTT
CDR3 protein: CASSFRGENSPLHF

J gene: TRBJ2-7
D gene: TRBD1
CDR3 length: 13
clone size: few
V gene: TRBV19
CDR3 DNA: TGTGCCAGTAGTCTCGACAGGGACAACGAGCAGTACTTC
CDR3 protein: CASSLDRDNEQYF

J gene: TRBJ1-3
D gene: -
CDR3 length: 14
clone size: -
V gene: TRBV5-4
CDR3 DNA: TGTGCCAGCAGCTTGGCGGGTGCTGGAAACACCATATATTTT
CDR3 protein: CASSLAGAGNTIYF

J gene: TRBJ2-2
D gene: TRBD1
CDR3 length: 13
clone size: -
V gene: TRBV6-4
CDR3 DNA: TGTGCCAGCAGTCCAGGGGGCATTGGGGAGCTGTTTTTT
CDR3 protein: CASSPGGIGELFF

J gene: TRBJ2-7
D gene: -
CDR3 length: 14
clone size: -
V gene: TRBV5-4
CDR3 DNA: TGTGCCAGCAGCTTCATCGGAGAGGGAAGGGAGCAGTACTTC
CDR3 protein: CASSFIGEGREQYF

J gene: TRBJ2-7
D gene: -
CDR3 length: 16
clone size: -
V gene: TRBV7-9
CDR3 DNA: TGTGCCAGCAGCTTCCAAGGGGCGGAGCCCTCCTACGAGCAGTACTTC
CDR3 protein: CASSFQGAEPSYEQYF

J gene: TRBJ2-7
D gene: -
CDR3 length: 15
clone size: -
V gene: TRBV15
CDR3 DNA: TGTGCCACCAGCAGAGATCTCACTACCTCCTACGAGCAGTACTTC
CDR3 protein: CATSRDLTTSYEQYF